These 17 T cell receptor beta chains came from one sample sequenced in a study of OX40 agonist ivuxolimab in advanced cancers. The method was the immunoSEQ multiplex PCR assay. What TCRdb holds here is the immuneACCESS table cut down to in-frame rearrangements. Part of the clones is not present; checked against another copy, under half of the missing clones reflect an unresolved V gene, and the others are unexplained. This sample holds 43,000 or so clones; roughly 90% were observed only once. 13% of the sample is held by the ten biggest clonotypes. The sequencing used CD4+ or CD8+ T cells sorted from blood, collected in a trial of the OX40 agonist ivuxolimab. The receptor set was obtained from an adult with an advanced solid tumor such as melanoma, head and neck, liver or kidney cancer.

The gene calls are TRBV18 and TRBJ2-2, with TRBD1 identical over 8 bases. This CDR3 is built from 15 residues. CDR1 and CDR2 from the germline V gene are KGHSH and LQKENI. Trimming took 5 bases from V and 5 from J; bases not matched to a gene: 7. The CDR3 loop reads CASSTGTGLTGELFF. The DNA of the CDR3 is TGTGCCAGCTCAACCGGGACAGGTCTTACCGGGGAGCTGTTTTTT.

The genes are TRBV4-1 and TRBJ2-2; 7 bases agree with TRBD1. In germline, CDR1 is MGHRA, CDR2 YSYEKL. With V trimmed by 1 base and J by 3 bases, 11 bases remained unmatched. CDR3 length equals 18 residues. CDR3 nucleotide sequence: TGCGCCAGCAGCCAAGCCCCGGGACAGAGTATCTACACCGGGGAGCTGTTTTTT. It translates to CASSQAPGQSIYTGELFF.

The chain has TRBV7-2 and TRBJ1-2; D call uncertain. Germline assignment: CDR1 SGHTA and CDR2 FQGNSA. The CDR3 covers 13 residues. Deletions cut 5 bases from V and 4 bases from J, with 11 bases between. This chain's CDR3 is CASSPSPTYGYTF. The DNA of the CDR3 is TGTGCCAGCAGCCCCTCCCCCACCTATGGCTACACCTTC.

The rearrangement uses TRBV7-2 and TRBJ2-7, with D possibly TRBD2 on 6 matching bases. The V end was cut by 1 base, the J end by 6 bases, with 13 bases between. This CDR3 is 14 amino acids long. From germline, CDR1 is SGHTA and CDR2 FQGNSA. CDR3 sequence reads: CASSLGGGKREQYF. Written as DNA, the CDR3 is TGTGCCAGCAGCTTAGGCGGCGGGAAACGCGAGCAGTACTTC.

The chain uses TRBV11-2 and TRBJ2-2; D is unresolved. Looked up from germline, CDR1 is SGHAT and CDR2 is FQNNGV. The V and J ends lost 0 bases and 4 bases respectively, with 9 bases between them. This CDR3 comprises 15 residues. CDR3 nucleotides: TGTGCCAGCAGCTTAGAACCAGGATTCACCGGGGAGCTGTTTTTT. As protein: CASSLEPGFTGELFF.

This clone has only one observation. CDR3 amino acids: CASSFTSGRMKETQYF. CDR3 nucleotides: TGTGCCAGCAGTTTTACTAGCGGGAGGATGAAAGAGACCCAGTACTTC. The rearrangement joins TRBV28 to TRBJ2-5; 12 bases line up with TRBD2. CDR3 size: 16 residues. CDR1 MDHEN and CDR2 SYDVKM come from the germline V gene. J lost 3 bases, V lost 3 bases, and 5 bases had no gene match.

This chain links TRBV28 with TRBJ2-2; D may be TRBD1 (5 bases). The germline V and J ends were trimmed by 8 bases and 6 bases, with 22 bases remaining between them. Germline lookup yields CDR1 MDHEN and CDR2 SYDVKM. The CDR3 covers 16 residues. The CDR3 sequence: CASGLPRGAIAGELFF. In DNA, the CDR3 is TGTGCCAGCGGTCTCCCAAGGGGCGCGATTGCCGGGGAGCTGTTTTTT.

The V and J genes are TRBV4-2 and TRBJ2-7; D remains ambiguous. V lost 3 bases, J lost 5 bases, and 14 bases lay in between. The CDR3 spans 14 residues. Germline CDR1 LGHNA, CDR2 YNFKEQ. CDR3 protein: CASSQGRLRDEQYF. In DNA form, the CDR3 reads TGTGCCAGCAGCCAGGGCCGCCTTAGGGACGAGCAGTACTTC.

The V gene is TRBV9, the J gene TRBJ2-1; D may be TRBD2 (6 bases). The CDR3 spans 15 residues. Trimming took off 2 bases at V and 5 bases at J, with 14 bases between the two ends. CDR1 and CDR2 from the germline V gene are SGDLS and YYNGEE. The CDR3 reads CASSVGSASNNEQFF. The CDR3 region has the DNA TGTGCCAGCAGCGTCGGGAGCGCGAGTAACAATGAGCAGTTCTTC.

The chain uses TRBV6-6 and TRBJ2-7, with TRBD2 matching over 8 bases. Germline V lookup: CDR1 MNHNY, CDR2 SVGAGI (reference sequence). The CDR3 covers 15 residues. V lost 5 bases, J lost 1 base, and 7 bases stayed unmatched. The CDR3 nucleotides are TGTGCCAGCAGTCGGAGCGGGAGCGGTTCCTACGAGCAGTACTTC. Translated, it gives CASSRSGSGSYEQYF.

The chain joins TRBV5-1 to TRBJ1-4; tentatively, D is TRBD1 (6 bases). The CDR3 consists of 14 residues. Germline CDR1 and CDR2: SGHRS and YFSETQ. With 1 base removed from V and 5 bases from J, the gap between germline ends came to 9 bases. The CDR3 spells CASSLTTGNEKLFF. In DNA form, the CDR3 reads TGCGCCAGCAGCTTGACGACAGGAAATGAAAAACTGTTTTTT.

The chain is built from TRBV15 and TRBJ1-5, with 9 bases identical to TRBD1. The junction had 16 bases not matched to a gene; V was cut back by 0 bases and J by 7 bases. Germline V gene sequence: CDR1 LNHNV, CDR2 YYDKDF (reference sequence). This CDR3 is built from 19 residues. The CDR3 sequence is CATSRDYAGQGLKRQPQHF. CDR3 sequence (DNA): TGTGCCACCAGCAGAGATTACGCGGGACAGGGCCTGAAACGGCAGCCCCAGCATTTT.

V gene TRBV6-6 combines with J gene TRBJ1-2; D is ambiguous. The V gene's germline CDR1 is MNHNY and CDR2 SVGAGI (reference sequence). The V end was cut by 2 bases, the J end by 6 bases, with 7 bases between. There are 12 residues in the CDR3. The CDR3 nucleotides are TGTGCCAGCAGTTACGGTCCGGATGGCTACACCTTC. This codes for CASSYGPDGYTF.

This chain links TRBV6-6 with TRBJ2-5, with unresolved D. Germline lookup yields CDR1 MNHNY and CDR2 SVGAGI (reference sequence). The CDR3 has 13 residues. Trimming pared 5 bases from V and 0 bases from J, leaving 7 bases between. Here the CDR3 reads CASSRANQETQYF. CDR3 coding DNA: TGTGCCAGCAGTCGAGCCAACCAAGAGACCCAGTACTTC.

This clone was observed a few times. J is TRBJ1-3 and V is TRBV7-9; D call uncertain. Per the germline V gene, CDR1 is SEHNR and CDR2 is FQNEAQ (reference sequence). V was pared by 3 bases and J by 4 bases, with 7 bases between. This CDR3 region has 13 residues. The CDR3 nucleotides are TGTGCCAGCAGCTTTGGGGTCGGAAACACCATATATTTT. This sequence encodes CASSFGVGNTIYF. The whole variable domain, filled in from reference TRBV7-9 and TRBJ1-3, reads DTGVSQNPRHKITKRGQNVTFRCDPISEHNRLYWYRQTLGQGPEFLTYFQNEAQLEKSRLLSDRFSAERPKGSFSTLEIQRTEQGDSAMYLCASSFGVGNTIYFGEGSWLTVV.

The genes are TRBV27 and TRBJ2-7; tentatively, D is TRBD1 or TRBD2 (5 bases each). Trimming left V 0 bases short and J 3 bases short, with 18 bases between. CDR1 is MNHEY, CDR2 SMNVEV, per germline (reference sequence). This CDR3 spans 17 amino acids. The CDR3 sequence: CASSLSLGDARNYEQYF. The CDR3 DNA reads as TGTGCCAGCAGTTTATCTCTCGGGGACGCACGGAACTACGAGCAGTACTTC.

The table lists this clone with a few counts. This chain uses TRBV28 with TRBJ2-4; D unresolved. CDR1 MDHEN and CDR2 SYDVKM come from the germline V gene. The CDR3 loop spans 15 amino acids. The germline V and J ends were trimmed by 7 bases and 2 bases, with 15 bases remaining between them. The CDR3 protein is CASNPSGRSKNIQYF. The CDR3 coding sequence is TGTGCCAGCAACCCCTCGGGCAGATCCAAAAACATTCAGTACTTC.